The subject of this entry is one TCR beta chain. Its target is unknown. Sequencing was performed with immunoSEQ multiplex PCR; in TCRdb, only in-frame clones are kept and a portion is missing. Found here are 30,000 to 40,000 clones, more than 75% of them singletons; the top ten hold around 17%. The data were obtained in a study of OX40 agonist ivuxolimab in advanced cancers. The overall study: Patients in dose escalation had liver, melanoma, kidney or head and neck cancers. Study observations and caveats: Some patients who did not respond also had low normalized T-cell clonal expansion. Expanded peripheral T cell antigen specificity was not determined. Researchers report that CD8+ T cells had, on average, more expanded clones than CD4+.

Sequencing was performed on CD4+ or CD8+ T cells sorted from blood, taken in a trial of the OX40 agonist ivuxolimab. This TCR derives from an adult with an advanced solid tumor such as melanoma, head and neck, liver or kidney cancer.

The CDR3 is CASSEEQAWGVTEAFF. CDR3 sequence (DNA): TGTGCCAGCAGTGAAGAGCAAGCTTGGGGGGTGACTGAAGCTTTCTTT. The V call is TRBV6-1, the J call TRBJ1-1; tentative D call: TRBD1 (5 bases). V was pared by 1 base and J by 5 bases, with 17 bases between. The CDR3 runs 16 residues. Germline assignment: CDR1 MNHNS and CDR2 SASEGT.